This T cell receptor (beta chain) was sequenced during a study of T-cell memory formation after mild COVID-19. On the study more broadly: Clustering of TCRs was largely donor specific.

One entry per CDR3 protein results from TCRdb running MiXCR on the 5' RACE reads. The profile shows 390,000 or so distinct CDR3 sequences, about 16% of them singletons. Trimming left V 7 bases short and J 6 bases short, with 13 bases between. The CDR3 runs 12 residues. Germline values: CDR1 MNHNY, CDR2 SVGAGI (reference sequence). The chain recombines TRBV6-6 with TRBJ2-7; D call uncertain. This receptor was taken from a man in his late teens or twenties who had mild COVID-19 (a few samples of this study predate the infection). Cell type and time point are not known. The sequencing input was PBMCs or a T cell subset sorted from them (not recorded which). Here the CDR3 reads CASNSGVREQYV. CDR3 nucleotides: TGTGCCAGCAACTCGGGCGTACGCGAGCAGTACGTC.